Below, one T cell receptor (beta chain) is given with its context. This entry comes from a study of blood T cell repertoires in COVID-19. Trimming stripped 1 base from V and 0 bases from J, with 13 bases between. Germline V lookup: CDR1 SGHVS, CDR2 FNYEAQ. The CDR3 spans 17 residues. Some clones are missing from TCRdb's copy, which holds only in-frame ones; the method was immunoSEQ multiplex PCR. The repertoire holds 60,000 to 75,000 clones, with 87% as singletons. The V call is TRBV7-6, the J call TRBJ2-1; weak D call: TRBD1 (5 bases). Sequencing input: peripheral blood. The source is an elderly woman with acute or convalescent COVID-19. The CDR3 DNA is TGTGCCAGCAGCTTAGGGGGTGGGGCCTACTCCTACAATGAGCAGTTCTTC. It encodes CASSLGGGAYSYNEQFF.